The 24 T cell receptor beta chains below all came from one sample that was sequenced in a study of CD8 T cells in Susac syndrome. Random hexamers were used to reverse transcribe about 0.5 to 1 ug of RNA. MiXCR, run by TCRdb on the immunoSEQ multiplex PCR reads, gives a single entry per CDR3 protein. The profile shows just over 150,000 distinct CDR3 sequences, over 95% of them singletons. What was sequenced was CD8+ T cells from PBMCs. Receptor source: a human donor with multiple sclerosis.

The count of this clonotype is one. This rearrangement joins TRBV13 to TRBJ2-7, with D perhaps assigned TRBD1 or TRBD2 (5 bases each). The germline CDR1 and CDR2 sequences are PRHDT and FYEKMQ (reference sequence). CDR3 size: 14 residues. The germline V and J ends were trimmed by 5 bases and 6 bases, with 17 bases remaining between them. Written as DNA, the CDR3 is TGTGCCAGCAGCCTCACCCGGACGGGACGCGAGCAGTACTTC. It yields the protein CASSLTRTGREQYF.

This chain uses TRBV4-2 with TRBJ2-7; 9 bases agree with TRBD1. The V gene end was trimmed by 8 bases and the J gene end by 5 bases; junction bases not matched to a gene: 4. Germline values: CDR1 LGHNA, CDR2 YNFKEQ. The CDR3 covers 12 residues. CDR3 loop: CASSGQGNEQYV. CDR3 in DNA: TGTGCCAGCTCGGGACAGGGCAACGAGCAGTACGTC.

V usage is TRBV15 and J usage is TRBJ2-1; D is undetermined. CDR1 and CDR2 (germline): LNHNV, YYDKDF (reference sequence). Trimming removed 9 bases at V and 0 bases at J, with 15 bases between. CDR3 length equals 15 residues. The CDR3 DNA reads TGTGCCACTGCCCACCTCCTTTCCTCCTACAATGAGCAGTTCTTC. It is translated as CATAHLLSSYNEQFF.

The rearrangement links TRBV2 to TRBJ2-4; the match to TRBD1 covers 9 bases. The germline gives CDR1 SNHLY, CDR2 FYNNEI. This CDR3 contains 20 residues. Trimming took 0 bases from V and 7 from J; bases not matched to a gene: 19. The CDR3 here is CASSEALWGQGSAFGNIQYF. As DNA, the CDR3 is TGTGCCAGCAGTGAAGCGCTTTGGGGACAGGGATCGGCATTCGGTAACATTCAGTACTTC.

The chain uses TRBV7-9 and TRBJ1-5; D remains ambiguous. The V gene lost 5 bases and the J gene lost 6 bases, with 14 bases spanning the gap. CDR3 size: 14 residues. Germline CDR1 SEHNR, CDR2 FQNEAQ (reference sequence). CDR3 in amino acids: CASSPSDVAQPQHF. The CDR3 DNA is TGTGCCAGCAGCCCGTCGGATGTCGCTCAGCCCCAGCATTTT. The complete variable domain, with remaining parts taken from reference TRBV7-9 and TRBJ1-5, reads DTGVSQNPRHKITKRGQNVTFRCDPISEHNRLYWYRQTLGQGPEFLTYFQNEAQLEKSRLLSDRFSAERPKGSFSTLEIQRTEQGDSAMYLCASSPSDVAQPQHFGDGTRLSIL.

The V gene is TRBV2, the J gene TRBJ2-7; no clear D gene. V was pared by 5 bases and J by 0 bases, with 5 bases between. Germline V gene sequence: CDR1 SNHLY, CDR2 FYNNEI. The CDR3 sequence is 12 residues long. CDR3 protein: CASSIRSYEQYF. The CDR3 coding sequence is TGTGCCAGCAGTATCCGCTCCTACGAGCAGTACTTC.

The chain is built from TRBV20-1 and TRBJ2-1; TRBD2 matches 10 bases. The CDR3 loop spans 12 amino acids. V shed 3 bases and J 9 bases; nucleotides not matched to a gene: 2. The germline V gene encodes CDR1 DFQATT and CDR2 SNEGSKA (reference sequence). Written as DNA, the CDR3 is TGCAGTGCTAGTAAGCGGGGGGGTGAGCAGTTCTTC. Residues: CSASKRGGEQFF.

V gene TRBV18 combines with J gene TRBJ2-1; D unclear. In germline, CDR1 is KGHSH, CDR2 LQKENI. Trimming took 2 bases from V and 10 from J, leaving 12 bases between them. This CDR3 comprises 13 residues. The CDR3 DNA sequence: TGTGCCAGCTCACCAGGCGGTATCGGGGAGCAGTTCTTC. Encoded protein: CASSPGGIGEQFF.

This clonotype has only one observation. The rearrangement uses TRBV20-1 and TRBJ1-2; no clear D. Trimming removed 1 base at V and 4 bases at J, with 13 bases between. The V gene's germline CDR1 is DFQATT and CDR2 SNEGSKA (reference sequence). The CDR3 is made up of 14 amino acids. The CDR3 nucleotides are TGCAGTGCTAGAGTACCGGGCCTAAGCTATGGCTACACCTTC. Protein: CSARVPGLSYGYTF.

This chain links TRBV3-1 with TRBJ2-2; TRBD1 matches 9 bases. J gave up 3 bases and V 4 bases, and 6 bases lay outside the gene matches. The CDR3 consists of 16 residues. From germline, CDR1 is LGHDT and CDR2 YNNKEL (reference sequence). The CDR3 DNA sequence: TGTGCCAGCAGCCTGCCAGACAGGGGGGACACCGGGGAGCTGTTTTTT. It yields the protein CASSLPDRGDTGELFF.

The chain links TRBV9 to TRBJ2-5; TRBD1 agrees at 7 bases. V trimming: 0 bases; J trimming: 4 bases; junction bases outside the gene matches: 9. Germline CDR1 reads SGDLS; CDR2 reads YYNGEE. The CDR3 has 16 residues. The CDR3 region has the DNA TGTGCCAGCAGCGTAGGGTTACAGGGGAAGGGAGAGACCCAGTACTTC. This encodes CASSVGLQGKGETQYF.

The V call is TRBV7-6, the J call TRBJ2-2; D call uncertain. This CDR3 has 13 residues. Germline V CDR1 and CDR2: SGHVS, FNYEAQ. V lost 5 bases and J lost 2, with 6 bases in between. CDR3 sequence (DNA): TGTGCCAGCAGCCTATATAACACCGGGGAGCTGTTTTTT. It yields the protein CASSLYNTGELFF.

V gene TRBV20-1 combines with J gene TRBJ2-1; 8 bases match TRBD2. This CDR3 region has 11 residues. Per germline, CDR1 DFQATT and CDR2 SNEGSKA (reference sequence). The V and J ends lost 5 bases and 9 bases, in that order; junction bases with no gene match: 3. CDR3 protein: CSARGGGEQFF. CDR3 nucleotides: TGCAGTGCTCGGGGGGGCGGTGAGCAGTTCTTC.

The genes are TRBV30 and TRBJ1-2; possible D gene TRBD1, 6 bases. The CDR3 has 14 amino acids. Trimming pared 4 bases from V and 4 bases from J, leaving 16 bases between. Germline lookup yields CDR1 GTSNPN and CDR2 SVGIG (reference sequence). CDR3 region: CAWIQPQGFYGYTF. In DNA form, the CDR3 reads TGTGCCTGGATCCAACCTCAGGGGTTCTATGGCTACACCTTC. Together with reference TRBV30 and TRBJ1-2, the CDR3 gives the full variable domain: SQTIHQWPATLVQPVGSPLSLECTVEGTSNPNLYWYRQAAGRGLQLLFYSVGIGQISSEVPQNLSASRPQDRQFILSSKKLLLSDSGFYLCAWIQPQGFYGYTFGSGTRLTVV.

CDR3 region: CASSPTGGMADTQYF. CDR3 DNA: TGTGCCAGCAGCCCTACGGGGGGGATGGCAGATACGCAGTATTTT. The chain links TRBV14 to TRBJ2-3; 8 bases agree with TRBD2. Trimming took 4 bases from V and 4 from J; bases not matched to a gene: 7. The CDR3 is 15 amino acids. Germline V gene data show CDR1 as SGHDN and CDR2 as FVKESK.

The chain carries TRBV9 and TRBJ1-5; weak D call: TRBD1 (5 bases). Germline V CDR1 and CDR2: SGDLS, YYNGEE. V was trimmed by 0 bases and J by 3 bases, leaving 10 bases between them. The CDR3 length is 15 residues. The CDR3 DNA sequence: TGTGCCAGCAGCGTAGATGGGGCTCACAATCAGCCCCAGCATTTT. Its protein is CASSVDGAHNQPQHF.

This clonotype has just one count. The chain combines TRBV4-1 with TRBJ1-2; D ambiguous. Germline V gene sequence: CDR1 MGHRA, CDR2 YSYEKL. The CDR3 has 15 residues. Deletions cut 4 bases from V and 1 base from J, with 13 bases between. The CDR3 protein is CASSLRQTGNYGYTF. Written as DNA, the CDR3 is TGCGCCAGCAGCCTACGCCAGACCGGTAACTATGGCTACACCTTC.

V gene TRBV7-2 combines with J gene TRBJ2-1; 8 bases fit TRBD2. CDR1 and CDR2 (germline): SGHTA, FQGNSA. This CDR3 is 14 amino acids long. With 4 bases clipped from V and 7 bases from J, the junction kept 6 bases outside the gene matches. As DNA, the CDR3 is TGTGCCAGCAGCTCGGCGGGGGGAGGTAATGAGCAGTTCTTC. It specifies CASSSAGGGNEQFF.

This clonotype was recorded only once. The chain employs TRBV9 and TRBJ2-1, with D tentatively TRBD2 (7 bases). The germline V gene has CDR1 SGDLS and CDR2 YYNGEE. V lost 0 bases to trimming and J lost 11 bases, with 18 bases between them. The CDR3 consists of 15 residues. The chain's CDR3 is CASSVGRGARTQQFF. The CDR3 region has the DNA TGTGCCAGCAGCGTAGGCCGGGGGGCGAGAACACAGCAGTTCTTC.

J is TRBJ2-5 and V is TRBV20-1; D possibly corresponds to TRBD1 (5 bases). V was cut by 5 bases and J by 5 bases, with 12 bases left in between. Looked up from germline, CDR1 is DFQATT and CDR2 is SNEGSKA (reference sequence). CDR3 length equals 12 residues. The DNA for the CDR3 is TGCAGTGCTGGGGCAGGGCTGGAGACCCAGTACTTC. Protein sequence: CSAGAGLETQYF.

The chain employs TRBV20-1 and TRBJ1-5; D might be TRBD1 (5 bases). Germline-derived CDR1 and CDR2 are DFQATT and SNEGSKA (reference sequence). V was shortened by 6 bases and J by 6 bases, with 18 bases between the two germline ends. This CDR3 is 14 amino acids long. DNA for the CDR3: TGCAGTGCGGGGGGGGAGGGAAACAGTCAGCCCCAGCATTTT. This codes for CSAGGEGNSQPQHF.

The rearrangement links TRBV20-1 to TRBJ2-1; TRBD2 agrees at 11 bases. This CDR3 contains 15 residues. V lost 0 bases and J lost 7; bases outside the gene matches: 5. Per the germline V gene, CDR1 is DFQATT and CDR2 is SNEGSKA (reference sequence). The CDR3 DNA is TGCAGTGCTAGAGATGAAGGGACTAGCGGAAATGAGCAGTTCTTC. Translation gives CSARDEGTSGNEQFF.

The chain recombines TRBV30 with TRBJ1-2, with 7 bases matching TRBD1. Germline CDR1 reads GTSNPN; CDR2 reads SVGIG (reference sequence). V dropped 0 bases and J dropped 1; count of bases not matched to a gene: 5. The CDR3 length is 15 residues. The DNA for the CDR3 is TGTGCCTGGAGTGTACAAGGGGGCCGTAACTATGGCTACACCTTC. It translates to CAWSVQGGRNYGYTF.

This rearrangement joins TRBV9 to TRBJ2-3, with no clear D. The CDR3 consists of 14 residues. Per the germline V gene, CDR1 is SGDLS and CDR2 is YYNGEE. V was shortened by 3 bases and J by 6 bases, with 14 bases between the two germline ends. CDR3 DNA: TGTGCCAGCAGCGCCCCCCCTCTTCTGGATACGCAGTATTTT. Translation: CASSAPPLLDTQYF.